This T cell receptor (beta chain) was retrieved from a study of memory CD4+ T cells and cytomegalovirus serostatus. The table came from immunoSEQ multiplex PCR; TCRdb's copy has only in-frame clones and leaves some out. The sample holds some 66,000 clones, about 78% seen once. The sort gate was single viable CD3+CD4+CD8-CD45RO+ cells for memory CD4+ T cells. V was clipped by 4 bases and J by 8 bases; unmatched bases: 7. This CDR3 has 14 residues. Germline V gives CDR1 WNHNN, CDR2 SYGVQD (reference sequence). The clonotype originates from an adult in good health and CMV-seropositive. The chain carries TRBV10-1 and TRBJ1-2, with TRBD1 matching over 10 bases. Sequenced sample: memory CD4+ T cells from blood. CDR3 coding DNA: TGCGCCAGCAGTGGGGCGCGGACAGGGGGAGGCTACACCTTC. The encoded protein is CASSGARTGGGYTF.